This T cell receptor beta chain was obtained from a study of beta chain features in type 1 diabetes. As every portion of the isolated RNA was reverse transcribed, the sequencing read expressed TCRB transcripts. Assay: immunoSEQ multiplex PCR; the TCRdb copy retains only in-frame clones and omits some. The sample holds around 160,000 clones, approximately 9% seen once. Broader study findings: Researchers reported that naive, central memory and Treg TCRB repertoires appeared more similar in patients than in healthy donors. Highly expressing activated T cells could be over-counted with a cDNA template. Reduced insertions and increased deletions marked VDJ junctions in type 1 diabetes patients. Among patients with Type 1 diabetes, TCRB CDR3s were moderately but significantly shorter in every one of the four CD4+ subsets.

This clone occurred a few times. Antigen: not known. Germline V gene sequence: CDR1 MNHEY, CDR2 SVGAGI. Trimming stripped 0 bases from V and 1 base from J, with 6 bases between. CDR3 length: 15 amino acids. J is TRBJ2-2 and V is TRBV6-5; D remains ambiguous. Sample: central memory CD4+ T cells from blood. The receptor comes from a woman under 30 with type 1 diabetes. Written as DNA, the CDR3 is TGTGCCAGCAGTTACTCGCGGCAGAACACCGGGGAGCTGTTTTTT. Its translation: CASSYSRQNTGELFF.